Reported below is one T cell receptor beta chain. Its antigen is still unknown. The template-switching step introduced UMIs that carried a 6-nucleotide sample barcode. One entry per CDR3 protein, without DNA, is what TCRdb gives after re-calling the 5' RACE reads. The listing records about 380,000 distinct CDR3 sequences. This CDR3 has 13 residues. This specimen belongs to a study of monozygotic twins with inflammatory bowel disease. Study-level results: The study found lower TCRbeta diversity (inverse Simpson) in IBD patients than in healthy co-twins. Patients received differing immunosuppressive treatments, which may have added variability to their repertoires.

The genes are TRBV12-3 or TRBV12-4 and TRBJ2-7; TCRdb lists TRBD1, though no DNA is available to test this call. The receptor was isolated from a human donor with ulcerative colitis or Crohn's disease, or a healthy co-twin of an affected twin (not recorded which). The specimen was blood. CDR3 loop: CASSYRGRDEQYF.